The subject of this entry is one T cell receptor (beta chain). This entry is derived from a study of T cell changes during pregnancy in multiple sclerosis. There are 14 residues in the CDR3. V lost 0 bases and J 4 bases, leaving 10 bases between the germline ends. Germline V gene lookup returns CDR1 LNHDA and CDR2 SQIVND (reference sequence). Sequencing was performed with immunoSEQ multiplex PCR; in TCRdb, only in-frame clones are kept and a portion is missing. Here the sample spans over 55,000 clones, 90% being singletons. This sequence originates from a female donor in good health, enrolled as a control in a pregnancy study. Source: peripheral blood, taken after pregnancy. V usage is TRBV19 and J usage is TRBJ2-7; a weak D match, TRBD2 (5 bases). CDR3 DNA: TGTGCCAGTAGTATAGATCTGGAGCGGTACGAGCAGTACTTC. Amino acid sequence: CASSIDLERYEQYF.